This T cell receptor beta chain stems from a study of blood T cells in healthy people across ages. Study-level results: Whereas aged donors had fewer naive CD4+ cells, long-lived donors had more of them and higher diversity.

PCR was performed a second time for 7 to 11 cycles using a sample-barcoded 5' primer and a J-beta primer mix. Every cDNA molecule carried a tag from a template-switch adaptor bearing 12 random nucleotides. Each single sample gave us at least 3 million CDR3-containing paired-end reads. TCRdb used MiXCR to reprocess the 5' RACE reads, holding one entry per CDR3 protein. The table includes roughly 800,000 distinct CDR3 sequences, around a quarter detected once. A few counts support this clonotype. Antigen: not known. The CDR3 runs 16 residues. V dropped 6 bases and J dropped 4; count of bases not matched to a gene: 11. Germline CDR1 reads SGHRS; CDR2 reads YFSETQ. These data were likewise used in another study, on T cells of mothers and their children. That source adds: A few healthy Caucasian mothers gave samples, and so did their six children.

The TCR comes from a boy between 5 and 17 years old in good health. The material sequenced was blood. The chain uses TRBV5-1 and TRBJ2-4; 9 bases are a match to TRBD1. In DNA form, the CDR3 reads TGCGCCAGCAACCCCCTTCCAGGACAGGGGAAAAACATTCAGTACTTC. It yields the protein CASNPLPGQGKNIQYF.